The next 5 T cell receptor beta chains were all read from a single sample in a study of T cell responses to AZD1222 COVID-19 vaccine. Produced via immunoSEQ multiplex PCR; TCRdb's table is partial and in-frame only. The table records roughly 58,000 clones, roughly 87% of them present only once. This sample comprised peripheral blood, obtained 28 days after the second AZD1222 dose. The origin of the receptors is an adult who received the AZD1222 COVID-19 vaccine.

This chain uses TRBV2 with TRBJ2-5, with 7 bases that match TRBD2. With V trimmed by 6 bases and J by 2 bases, 6 bases remained unmatched. CDR3 length: 14 amino acids. CDR1 SNHLY and CDR2 FYNNEI come from the germline V gene. The CDR3 is CASSPARGQETQYF. Written as DNA, the CDR3 is TGTGCCAGCAGCCCCGCGCGGGGGCAAGAGACCCAGTACTTC. Combining the CDR3 with reference TRBV2 and TRBJ2-5 gives the whole variable domain EPEVTQTPSHQVTQMGQEVILRCVPISNHLYFYWYRQILGQKVEFLVSFYNNEISEKSEIFDDQFSVERPDGSNFTLKIRSTKLEDSAMYFCASSPARGQETQYFGPGTRLLVL.

V and J are TRBV29-1 and TRBJ2-7; D tentatively reads TRBD1 or TRBD2 (7 bases each). CDR1 is SQVTM, CDR2 ANQGSEA, per germline. The ends were cut back, 6 bases at V and 3 bases at J, with 15 bases in the middle. This CDR3 is built from 13 residues. The CDR3 coding sequence is TGCAGCGTAGCGGGACAGTCAAACTACGAGCAGTACTTC. It encodes CSVAGQSNYEQYF.

This chain links TRBV5-5 with TRBJ2-7; 11 nucleotides match TRBD2. J was trimmed by 4 bases and V by 5 bases; bases with no gene match: 8. This CDR3 comprises 15 residues. Germline V gives CDR1 SGHKS, CDR2 YYEKEE (reference sequence). Here the CDR3 reads CASSPTSGRPYEQYF. The CDR3 nucleotides read TGTGCCAGCAGTCCTACTAGCGGGAGACCTTACGAGCAGTACTTC.

The genes are TRBV28 and TRBJ2-3; 9 bases line up with TRBD2. This CDR3 is built from 15 residues. V dropped 6 bases and J dropped 2; count of bases not matched to a gene: 6. In germline, CDR1 is MDHEN, CDR2 SYDVKM. The CDR3: CASRASGDSTDTQYF. The CDR3 DNA reads TGTGCCAGCAGGGCTAGCGGGGATTCCACAGATACGCAGTATTTT.

V usage is TRBV6-5 and J usage is TRBJ1-5, with TRBD1 matching 10 bases. This CDR3 contains 15 residues. The V segment lost 3 bases and the J segment 4 bases; nucleotides outside the gene matches: 3. Germline assignment: CDR1 MNHEY and CDR2 SVGAGI. The CDR3: CASSYRQGANQPQHF. In DNA form, the CDR3 reads TGTGCCAGCAGTTATCGACAGGGGGCAAATCAGCCCCAGCATTTT.